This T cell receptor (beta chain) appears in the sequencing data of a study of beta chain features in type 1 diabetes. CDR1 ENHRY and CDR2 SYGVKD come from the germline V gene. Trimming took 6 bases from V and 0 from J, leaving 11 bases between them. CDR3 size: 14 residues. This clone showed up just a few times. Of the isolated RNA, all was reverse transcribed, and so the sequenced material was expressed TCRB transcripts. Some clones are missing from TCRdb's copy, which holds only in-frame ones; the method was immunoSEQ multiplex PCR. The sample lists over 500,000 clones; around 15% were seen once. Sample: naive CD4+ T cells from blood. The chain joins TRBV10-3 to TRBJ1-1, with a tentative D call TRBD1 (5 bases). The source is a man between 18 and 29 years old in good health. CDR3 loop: CAISPDTLNTEAFF. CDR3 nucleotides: TGTGCCATCAGCCCGGACACACTGAACACTGAAGCTTTCTTT.